The text below deals with one T cell receptor beta chain. Its cognate antigen is unknown. The protocol was immunoSEQ multiplex PCR, while the TCRdb copy is restricted to in-frame clones and leaves out a portion. This table holds 70,000 to 95,000 clones, around 83% found once. The source of the sample is a study of lymphopenia after photon versus proton radiotherapy. Per the germline V gene, CDR1 is MNHNS and CDR2 is SASEGT. The CDR3 contains 15 residues. V lost 7 bases and J lost 4, with 17 bases in between. Regarding the study as a whole: Photon-treated patients lost naive T cells and TCR diversity; proton-treated stayed stable. Better survival with proton therapy was suggested as possible, not demonstrated.

The rearrangement joins TRBV6-1 to TRBJ1-3; tentative D call: TRBD1 (5 bases). The material was peripheral blood, obtained from a patient treated with proton-based radiotherapy. The receptor was derived from a man in his fifties or sixties with pancreatic cancer. CDR3 nucleotide sequence: TGTGCCAGCAAGGGGCACAGCAGTGGAGGAAACACCATATATTTT. As protein: CASKGHSSGGNTIYF.